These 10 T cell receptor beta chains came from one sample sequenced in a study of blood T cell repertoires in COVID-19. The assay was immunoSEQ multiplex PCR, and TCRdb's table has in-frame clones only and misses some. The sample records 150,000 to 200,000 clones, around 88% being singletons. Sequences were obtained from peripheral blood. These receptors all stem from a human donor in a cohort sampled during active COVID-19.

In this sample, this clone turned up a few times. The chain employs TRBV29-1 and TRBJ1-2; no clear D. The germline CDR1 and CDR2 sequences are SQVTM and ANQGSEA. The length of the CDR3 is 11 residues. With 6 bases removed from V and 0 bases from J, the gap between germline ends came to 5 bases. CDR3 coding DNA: TGCAGCGTCGAGTCTAACTATGGCTACACCTTC. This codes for CSVESNYGYTF.

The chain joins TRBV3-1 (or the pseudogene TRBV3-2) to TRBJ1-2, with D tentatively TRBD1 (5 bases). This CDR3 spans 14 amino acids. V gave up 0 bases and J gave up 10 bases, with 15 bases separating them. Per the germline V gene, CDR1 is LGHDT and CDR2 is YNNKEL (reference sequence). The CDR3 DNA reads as TGTGCCAGCAGCCAAGAAGGGGCAGGAACCCACTACACCTTC. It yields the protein CASSQEGAGTHYTF.

The CDR3 loop is CASSLSQGGGTQYF. CDR3 coding DNA: TGTGCCAGCAGTTTAAGTCAGGGCGGCGGTACGCAGTATTTT. The chain joins TRBV27 to TRBJ2-3; D may be TRBD1 (5 bases). There are 14 residues in the CDR3. CDR1 MNHEY and CDR2 SMNVEV come from the germline V gene (reference sequence). V was pared by 2 bases and J by 8 bases, with 14 bases between.

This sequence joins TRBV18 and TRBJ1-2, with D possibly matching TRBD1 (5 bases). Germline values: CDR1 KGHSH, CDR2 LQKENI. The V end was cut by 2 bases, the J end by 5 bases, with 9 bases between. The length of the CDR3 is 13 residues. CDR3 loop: CASSPDRTYGYTF. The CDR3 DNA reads TGTGCCAGCTCACCAGACAGAACTTATGGCTACACCTTC.

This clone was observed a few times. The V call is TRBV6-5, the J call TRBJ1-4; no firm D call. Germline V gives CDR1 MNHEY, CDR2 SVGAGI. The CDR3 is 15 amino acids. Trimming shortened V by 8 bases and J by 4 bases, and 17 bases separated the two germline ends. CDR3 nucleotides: TGTGCCAGCTCTTCCACGCCCGTCGGTAATGAAAAACTGTTTTTT. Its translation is CASSSTPVGNEKLFF.

CDR3: CASRTGRETSGSSYEQYF. The DNA of the CDR3 is TGTGCCAGCAGAACCGGCAGGGAGACTAGCGGGAGCTCCTACGAGCAGTACTTC. This sequence joins TRBV28 and TRBJ2-7; 12 bases are a match to TRBD2. Trimming removed 6 bases from V and 0 bases from J; junction bases left unmatched: 12. CDR3 length: 18 residues. The germline V gene encodes CDR1 MDHEN and CDR2 SYDVKM.

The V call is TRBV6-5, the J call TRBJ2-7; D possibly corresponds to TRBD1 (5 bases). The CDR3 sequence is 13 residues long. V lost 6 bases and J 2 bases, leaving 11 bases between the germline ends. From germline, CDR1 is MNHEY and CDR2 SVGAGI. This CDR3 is CASRRSGTYEQYF. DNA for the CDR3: TGTGCCAGCAGAAGGTCAGGGACCTACGAGCAGTACTTC.

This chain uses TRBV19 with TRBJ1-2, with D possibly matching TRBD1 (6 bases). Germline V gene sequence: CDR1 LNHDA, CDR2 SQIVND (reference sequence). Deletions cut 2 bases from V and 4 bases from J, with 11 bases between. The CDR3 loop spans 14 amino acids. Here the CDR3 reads CASSINRDPYGYTF. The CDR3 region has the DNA TGTGCCAGTAGTATAAACAGGGATCCCTATGGCTACACCTTC. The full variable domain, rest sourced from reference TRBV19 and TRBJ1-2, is DGGITQSPKYLFRKEGQNVTLSCEQNLNHDAMYWYRQDPGQGLRLIYYSQIVNDFQKGDIAEGYSVSREKKESFPLTVTSAQKNPTAFYLCASSINRDPYGYTFGSGTRLTVV.

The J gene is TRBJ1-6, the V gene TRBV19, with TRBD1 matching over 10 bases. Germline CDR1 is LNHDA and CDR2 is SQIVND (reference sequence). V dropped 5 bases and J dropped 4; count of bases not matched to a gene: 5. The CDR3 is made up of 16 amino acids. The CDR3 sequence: CASSEPGQGYNSPLHF. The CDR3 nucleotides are TGTGCCAGTAGTGAACCGGGACAGGGGTATAATTCACCCCTCCACTTT.

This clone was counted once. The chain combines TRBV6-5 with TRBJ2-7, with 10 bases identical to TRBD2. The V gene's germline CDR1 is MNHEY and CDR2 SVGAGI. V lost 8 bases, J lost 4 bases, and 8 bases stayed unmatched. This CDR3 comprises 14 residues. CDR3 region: CASARTSGEYEQYF. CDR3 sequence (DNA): TGTGCCAGCGCGAGGACTAGCGGAGAGTACGAGCAGTACTTC.